Below, one TCR beta chain is given with its context. Its antigen is unidentified. Trimming took off 1 base at V and 11 bases at J, with 14 bases between the two ends. Germline V lookup: CDR1 SEHNR, CDR2 FQNEAQ (reference sequence). The CDR3 has 13 amino acids. The table came from immunoSEQ multiplex PCR; TCRdb's copy has only in-frame clones and leaves some out. Of 55,000 to 65,000 clones listed, about nine tenths are singletons. The sample originates from a study of OX40 agonist ivuxolimab in advanced cancers. Study background: Those enrolled were 80% to 85% male, with a mean age of about 66 years and ages from roughly 20 to 85. Study-wide findings and caveats: Low normalized T-cell clonal expansion was additionally recorded for some nonresponders.

V usage is TRBV7-9 and J usage is TRBJ1-1, with D unclear. The sequence was obtained from an adult with an advanced solid tumor such as melanoma, head and neck, liver or kidney cancer. The sample in question was CD4+ or CD8+ T cells sorted from blood, obtained in a trial of the OX40 agonist ivuxolimab. CDR3 amino acids: CASSLVSSMGAFF. The CDR3 nucleotides read TGTGCCAGCAGCTTAGTAAGTTCCATGGGGGCTTTCTTT.